This TCR beta chain was obtained from a study of cytomegalovirus exposure and HLA in healthy donors. The V end was cut by 3 bases, the J end by 3 bases, with 13 bases between. The CDR3 is 15 residues long. Germline values: CDR1 KGHSH, CDR2 LQKENI. PCR amplification relied on 60 Vbeta primers (plus 13 Jbeta primers). Produced via immunoSEQ multiplex PCR; TCRdb's table is partial and in-frame only. The repertoire has more than 110,000 clones, roughly four fifths of them found once; the top ten carry about 1.4%. The TCR originated in a man aged 30-40 years in good health and CMV-seropositive. Material for sequencing was PBMCs. The gene calls are TRBV18 and TRBJ2-3; a possible D gene is TRBD1 (6 bases). CDR3 bases: TGTGCCAGCTCACCTTCAGGGGATCGGACAGATACGCAGTATTTT. It specifies CASSPSGDRTDTQYF.